Detailed here is one T cell receptor beta chain. Its target is not known. Data came from immunoSEQ multiplex PCR; TCRdb stores just in-frame clones and leaves some out. The repertoire holds about 160,000 clones, roughly 95% seen once, with 0.8% to 0.95% in the top ten. The sample is drawn from a study of cytomegalovirus exposure and HLA in healthy donors. Notes on the study in general: Cytomegalovirus association was listed for 164 TCR beta chains.

Germline CDR1 and CDR2: SGHTA and FQGTGA. V shed 1 base, J shed 6 bases, and the junction held 5 bases outside the gene matches. The CDR3 extends over 15 amino acids. This clonotype was sampled from a woman aged 18-29 years in good health and CMV-seronegative. V and J are TRBV7-3 and TRBJ2-1; 8 positions match TRBD2. Sequenced: PBMCs. The CDR3 is CASSLSVAGGNEQFF. The CDR3 bases are TGTGCCAGCAGCTTAAGCGTCGCGGGGGGCAATGAGCAGTTCTTC.